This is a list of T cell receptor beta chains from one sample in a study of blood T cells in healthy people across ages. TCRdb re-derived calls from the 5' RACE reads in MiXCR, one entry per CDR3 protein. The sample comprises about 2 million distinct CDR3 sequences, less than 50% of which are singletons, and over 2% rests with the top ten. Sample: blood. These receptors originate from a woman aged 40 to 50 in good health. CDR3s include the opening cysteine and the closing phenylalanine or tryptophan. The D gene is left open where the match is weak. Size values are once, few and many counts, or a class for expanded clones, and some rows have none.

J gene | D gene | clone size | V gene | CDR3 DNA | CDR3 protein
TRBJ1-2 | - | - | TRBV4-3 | TGCGCCAGCAGCCGAGCTGTCGGGACTGCCATCGATTTCGGCTATGGCTACACCTTC | CASSRAVGTAIDFGYGYTF
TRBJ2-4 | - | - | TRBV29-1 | TGCAGCGTAGCCAACCCCGGGACAAAAAACATTCAGTACTTC | CSVANPGTKNIQYF
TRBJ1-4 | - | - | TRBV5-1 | TGCGCCAGCAGCCTACGGGTTGGGGCGAATGAAAAACTGTTTTTT | CASSLRVGANEKLFF
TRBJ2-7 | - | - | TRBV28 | TGTGCCAGCACGGGAGGGGGACAGGCGAACTACGAGCAGTACTTC | CASTGGGQANYEQYF
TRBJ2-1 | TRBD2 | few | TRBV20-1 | TGCAGTGCTAGAGATCTCTTCCTAGCGGGGATAGGTGAGCAGTTCTTC | CSARDLFLAGIGEQFF
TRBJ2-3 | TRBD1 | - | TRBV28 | TGTGCCAGCACCAAGACCCAGGGGGTAGCAGATACGCAGTATTTT | CASTKTQGVADTQYF
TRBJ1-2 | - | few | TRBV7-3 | TGTGCCAGCAGCTCTTTACAGGGTCAGGGCTACACCTTC | CASSSLQGQGYTF
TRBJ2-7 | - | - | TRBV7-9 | TGTGCCAGCAGCGAACTAACCTCTTCCGAGCAGTACTTC | CASSELTSSEQYF
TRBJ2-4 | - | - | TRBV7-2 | TGTGCCAGCAGCTTAACCCCAGGCGGACGAAACATTCAGTACTTC | CASSLTPGGRNIQYF
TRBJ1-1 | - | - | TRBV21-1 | TGTGCCAGCAGGACAGGGTGGCTGGACACTGAAGCTTTCTTT | CASRTGWLDTEAFF
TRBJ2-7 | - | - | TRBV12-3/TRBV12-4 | TGTGCCAGCAGTTTCTCCGCGACTAGGAAAACCTACGAGCAGTACTTC | CASSFSATRKTYEQYF
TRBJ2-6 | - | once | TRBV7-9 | TGTGCCAGCAGCTTACGTGACCAGGGGTCTGGGGCCAACGTCCTGACTTTC | CASSLRDQGSGANVLTF
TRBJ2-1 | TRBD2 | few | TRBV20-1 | TGCAGTGCTCTCCGGGGGGGGAGTTCCTACAATGAGCAGTTCTTC | CSALRGGSSYNEQFF
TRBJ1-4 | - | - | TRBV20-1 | TGCAGTGCTAGAGATCAGGTGCGAGAAAAACTGTTTTTT | CSARDQVREKLFF
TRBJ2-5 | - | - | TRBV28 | TGTGCCAGCAGTTTTCCCCCAGACCAAGAGACCCAGTACTTC | CASSFPPDQETQYF
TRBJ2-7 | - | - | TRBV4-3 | TGCGCCAGCAGCCAAGAACGCTGGGGGAGCTCCTACGAGCAGTACTTC | CASSQERWGSSYEQYF
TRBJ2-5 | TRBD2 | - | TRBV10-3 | TGTGCCATCAGTGGTGGGACTAGCGGGGGGACCCAAGAGACCCAGTACTTC | CAISGGTSGGTQETQYF
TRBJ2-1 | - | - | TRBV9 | TGTGCCAGCGCACAATCAAATGAGCAGTTCTTC | CASAQSNEQFF
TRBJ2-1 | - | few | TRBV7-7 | TGTGCTAGCAGCTCGTATAGCGGGACAGCTAACAATGAGCAGTTCTTC | CASSSYSGTANNEQFF
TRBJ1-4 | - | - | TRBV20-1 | TGCAGTGCTAGAGATTTTCCAGGGTGGGATGAAAAACTGTTTTTT | CSARDFPGWDEKLFF
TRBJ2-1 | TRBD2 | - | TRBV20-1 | TGCAGTGCGGTAGCTAGCGGGGGGGCTCTTGATGAGCAGTTCTTC | CSAVASGGALDEQFF
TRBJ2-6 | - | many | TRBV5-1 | TGCGCCAGCAGCTTGGGCCTCTCTGGGGCCAACGTCCTGACTTTC | CASSLGLSGANVLTF
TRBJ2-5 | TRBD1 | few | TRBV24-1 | TGTGCCACCAGTGTGATCGGACAGGGGAAAGAGACCCAGTACTTC | CATSVIGQGKETQYF
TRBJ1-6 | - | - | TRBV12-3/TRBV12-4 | TGTGCCAGCAGTTTAATTGGCGGGAGTTCACCCCTCCACTTT | CASSLIGGSSPLHF
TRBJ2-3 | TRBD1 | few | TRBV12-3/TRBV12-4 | TGTGCCAGCACCCTTGACCCTAGGACAGGAGGCACAGATACGCAGTATTTT | CASTLDPRTGGTDTQYF
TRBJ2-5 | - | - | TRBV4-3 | TGCGCCAGCAGCCAAGGCCTCCGTCAAGAGGCCCAGTACTTC | CASSQGLRQEAQYF
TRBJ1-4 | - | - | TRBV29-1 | TGCAGCGTCGGACCTGGGCGAGGTGGAGAAAAACTGTTTTTT | CSVGPGRGGEKLFF
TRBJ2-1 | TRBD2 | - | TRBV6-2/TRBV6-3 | TGTGCCAGCAGTCTAGCGGGGGGGTGCAATGAGCAGTTCTTC | CASSLAGGCNEQFF
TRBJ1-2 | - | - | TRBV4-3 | TGTGCCAGCAGCCACGGGGAAAACTATGGCTACACCTTC | CASSHGENYGYTF
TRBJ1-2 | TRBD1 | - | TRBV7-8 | TGTGCCAGCAGCCTCGGGACAGGGGTTACTGGCTACACCTTC | CASSLGTGVTGYTF
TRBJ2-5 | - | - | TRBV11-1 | TGTGCCAGCAGCTCGGACCGCAGTGGGGAGACCCAGTACTTC | CASSSDRSGETQYF
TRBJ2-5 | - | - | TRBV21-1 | TGTGCCAGCCTCGAGGGGCAGGGGAGCATTGGGTACTTC | CASLEGQGSIGYF
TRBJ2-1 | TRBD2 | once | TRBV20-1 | TGCAGTGCTTTTACTAGCGGGGGCTTCTACAATGAGCAGTTCTTC | CSAFTSGGFYNEQFF
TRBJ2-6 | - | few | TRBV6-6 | TGTGCCAGCAGTTACTCCCCTTCAGGGGCTGGGGCCAACGTCCTGACTTTC | CASSYSPSGAGANVLTF
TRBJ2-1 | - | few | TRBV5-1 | TGCGCCAGCAGCGTCCCAGGGACTCCCACTGAGCAGTTCTTC | CASSVPGTPTEQFF
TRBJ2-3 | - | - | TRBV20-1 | TGCAGTGCTCGTAGACAGAACACAGATACGCAGTATTTT | CSARRQNTDTQYF